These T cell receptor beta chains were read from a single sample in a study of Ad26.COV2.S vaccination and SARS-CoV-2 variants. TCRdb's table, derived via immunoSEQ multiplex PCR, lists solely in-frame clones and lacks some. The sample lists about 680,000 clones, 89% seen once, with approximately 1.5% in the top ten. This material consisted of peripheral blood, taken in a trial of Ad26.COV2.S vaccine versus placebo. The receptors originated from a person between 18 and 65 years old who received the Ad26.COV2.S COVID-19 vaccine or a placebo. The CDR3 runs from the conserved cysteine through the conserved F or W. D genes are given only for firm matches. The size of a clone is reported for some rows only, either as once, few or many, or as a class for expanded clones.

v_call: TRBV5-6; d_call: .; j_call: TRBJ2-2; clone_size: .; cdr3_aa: CASSLVGGTNTGELFF; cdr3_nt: TGTGCCAGCAGCTTGGTTGGCGGCACGAACACCGGGGAGCTGTTTTTT
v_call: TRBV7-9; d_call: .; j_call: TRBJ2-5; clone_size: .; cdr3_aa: CASSSDIYQETQYF; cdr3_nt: TGTGCCAGCAGCTCCGACATATATCAAGAGACCCAGTACTTC
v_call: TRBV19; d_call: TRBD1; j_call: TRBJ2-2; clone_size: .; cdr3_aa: CASSPPRGTGLTGELFF; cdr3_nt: TGTGCCAGTAGTCCCCCCAGAGGGACAGGGTTAACCGGGGAGCTGTTTTTT
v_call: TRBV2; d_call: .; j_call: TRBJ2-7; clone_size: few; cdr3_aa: CASSEVWGTYEQYF; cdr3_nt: TGTGCCAGCAGTGAAGTTTGGGGAACCTACGAGCAGTACTTC
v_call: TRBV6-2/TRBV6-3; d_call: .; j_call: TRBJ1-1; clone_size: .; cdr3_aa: CASSRREVNTEAFF; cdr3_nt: TGTGCCAGCAGCCGCCGTGAGGTGAACACTGAAGCTTTCTTT
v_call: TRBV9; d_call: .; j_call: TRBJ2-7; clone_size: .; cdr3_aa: CASSVEADYEQYF; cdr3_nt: TGTGCCAGCAGCGTAGAAGCGGACTACGAGCAGTACTTC
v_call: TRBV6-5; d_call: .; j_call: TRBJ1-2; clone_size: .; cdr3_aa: CASSYGPNYGYTF; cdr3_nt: TGTGCCAGCAGTTACGGGCCTAACTATGGCTACACCTTC
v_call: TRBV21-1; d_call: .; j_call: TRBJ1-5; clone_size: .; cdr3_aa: CASSKRNVRGDQPQHF; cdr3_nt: TGTGCCAGCAGCAAAAGAAACGTCAGGGGAGATCAGCCCCAGCATTTT
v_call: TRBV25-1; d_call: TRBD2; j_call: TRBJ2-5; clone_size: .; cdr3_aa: CASSDWTSSETQYF; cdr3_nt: TGTGCCAGCAGTGACTGGACTAGTTCTGAGACCCAGTACTTC
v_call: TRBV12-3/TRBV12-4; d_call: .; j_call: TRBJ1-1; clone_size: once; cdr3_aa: CASSFEGVTEAFF; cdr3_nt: TGTGCCAGCAGTTTTGAGGGGGTCACTGAAGCTTTCTTT
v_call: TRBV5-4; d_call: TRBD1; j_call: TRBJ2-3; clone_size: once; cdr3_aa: CASSRDRGSTDTQYF; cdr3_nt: TGTGCCAGCAGCCGAGACAGGGGGAGCACAGATACGCAGTATTTT
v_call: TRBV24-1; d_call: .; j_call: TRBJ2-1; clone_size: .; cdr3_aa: CATSVRDEQFF; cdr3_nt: TGTGCCACCAGTGTCCGGGATGAGCAGTTCTTC
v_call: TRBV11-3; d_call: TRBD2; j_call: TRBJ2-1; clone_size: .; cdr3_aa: CASSLGREGSSEQFF; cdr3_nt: TGTGCCAGCAGCTTAGGGCGGGAGGGCTCTAGTGAGCAGTTCTTC
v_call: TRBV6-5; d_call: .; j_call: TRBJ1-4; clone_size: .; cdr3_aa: CASSRGSRYEKLFF; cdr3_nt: TGTGCCAGCAGTCGGGGGAGCCGTTACGAAAAACTATTTTTT
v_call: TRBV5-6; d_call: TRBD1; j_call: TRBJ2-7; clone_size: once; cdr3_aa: CASSLSYRGYEQYF; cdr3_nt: TGTGCCAGCAGCCTGTCTTACAGGGGTTACGAGCAGTACTTC
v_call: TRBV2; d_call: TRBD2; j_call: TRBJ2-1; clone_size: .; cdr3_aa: CASGGLAGNNEQFF; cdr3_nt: TGTGCCAGCGGGGGACTAGCGGGGAACAATGAGCAGTTCTTC
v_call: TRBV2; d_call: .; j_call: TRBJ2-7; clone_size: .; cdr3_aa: CASSVSTLNEQYF; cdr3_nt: TGTGCCAGCAGTGTGTCGACCCTCAACGAGCAGTACTTC
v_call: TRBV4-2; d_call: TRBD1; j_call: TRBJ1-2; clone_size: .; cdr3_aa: CASSQDLRQGGGYTF; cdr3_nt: TGTGCCAGCAGCCAAGATCTGAGACAGGGTGGTGGCTACACCTTC
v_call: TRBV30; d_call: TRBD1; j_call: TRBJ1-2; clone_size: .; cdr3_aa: CAWTPGQGSYTF; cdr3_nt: TGTGCCTGGACCCCGGGACAGGGAAGCTACACCTTC
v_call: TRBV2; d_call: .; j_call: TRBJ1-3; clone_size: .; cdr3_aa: CASRGNRDSSGNTIYF; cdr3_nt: TGTGCCAGCAGGGGTAACAGGGATAGCTCTGGAAACACCATATATTTT
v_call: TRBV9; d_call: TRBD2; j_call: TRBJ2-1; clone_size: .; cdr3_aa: CASSPSGRERNLDYNEQFF; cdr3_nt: TGTGCCAGCAGCCCTTCCGGGAGGGAACGTAATCTAGACTACAATGAGCAGTTCTTC
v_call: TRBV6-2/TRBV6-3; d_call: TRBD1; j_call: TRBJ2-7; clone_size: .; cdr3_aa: CASSYSEGQGYEQYF; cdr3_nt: TGTGCCAGCAGTTACTCTGAAGGACAGGGTTACGAGCAGTACTTC
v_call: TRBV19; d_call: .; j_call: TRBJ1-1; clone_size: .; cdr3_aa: CASSIVPLGTEAFF; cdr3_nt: TGTGCCAGTAGTATAGTGCCCCTCGGCACTGAAGCTTTCTTT
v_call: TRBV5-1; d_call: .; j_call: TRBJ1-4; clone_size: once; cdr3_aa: CASSSPGINEKLFF; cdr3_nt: TGCGCCAGCAGCTCCCCGGGGATTAATGAAAAACTGTTTTTT
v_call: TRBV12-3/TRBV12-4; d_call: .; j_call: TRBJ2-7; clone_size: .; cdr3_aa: CASSLDAWGIQYF; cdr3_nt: TGTGCCAGCAGTTTAGATGCTTGGGGGATCCAGTACTTC
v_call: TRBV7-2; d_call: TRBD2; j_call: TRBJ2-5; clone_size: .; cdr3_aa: CASKGRAGETQYF; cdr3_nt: TGTGCCAGCAAGGGGAGGGCCGGGGAGACCCAGTACTTC
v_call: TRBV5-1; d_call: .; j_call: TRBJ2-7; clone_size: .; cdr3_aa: CASSLSLTGYEQYF; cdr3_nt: TGCGCCAGCAGCTTGAGCTTGACAGGCTACGAGCAGTACTTC
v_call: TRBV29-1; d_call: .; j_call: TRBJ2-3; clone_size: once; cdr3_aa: CSVAGGPFTDTQYF; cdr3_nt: TGCAGCGTAGCCGGGGGGCCTTTCACAGATACGCAGTATTTT
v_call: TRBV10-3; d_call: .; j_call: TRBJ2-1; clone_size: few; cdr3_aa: CAISGGTANNEQFF; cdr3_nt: TGTGCCATCAGTGGTGGGACTGCCAACAATGAGCAGTTCTTC
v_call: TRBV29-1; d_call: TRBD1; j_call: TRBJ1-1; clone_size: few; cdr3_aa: CSVRTGGNTEAFF; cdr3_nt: TGCAGCGTAAGGACAGGGGGGAACACTGAAGCTTTCTTT
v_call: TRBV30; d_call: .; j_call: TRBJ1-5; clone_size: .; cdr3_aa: CAWSRGDGSNQPQHF; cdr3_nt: TGTGCCTGGAGTAGGGGAGATGGTAGCAATCAGCCCCAGCATTTT
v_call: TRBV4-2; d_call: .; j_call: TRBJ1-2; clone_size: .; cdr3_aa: CASSPGLIADSYTF; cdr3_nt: TGTGCCAGCAGTCCGGGACTCATTGCCGATAGCTACACCTTC
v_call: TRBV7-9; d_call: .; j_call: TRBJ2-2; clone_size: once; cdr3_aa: CASSRDGKNTGELFF; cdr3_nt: TGTGCCAGCAGTCGGGACGGAAAGAACACCGGGGAGCTGTTTTTT
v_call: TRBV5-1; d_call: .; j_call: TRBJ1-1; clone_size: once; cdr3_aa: CASSLEGVDTEAFF; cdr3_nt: TGCGCCAGCAGCTTGGAAGGGGTGGACACTGAAGCTTTCTTT
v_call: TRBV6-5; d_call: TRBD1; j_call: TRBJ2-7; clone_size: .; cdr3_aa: CASSPTGLPYEQYF; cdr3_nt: TGTGCCAGCAGCCCGACAGGGCTCCCATACGAGCAGTACTTC
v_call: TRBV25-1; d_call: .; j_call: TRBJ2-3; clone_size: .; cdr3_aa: CASRLGEAQYF; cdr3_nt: TGTGCCAGCAGGTTAGGGGAAGCGCAGTATTTT
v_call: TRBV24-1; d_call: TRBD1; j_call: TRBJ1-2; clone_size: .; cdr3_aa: CATSEPGTANYGYTF; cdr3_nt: TGTGCCACCAGTGAACCCGGGACAGCGAACTATGGCTACACCTTC
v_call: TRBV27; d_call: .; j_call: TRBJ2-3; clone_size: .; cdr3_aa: CASRQEPSTDTQYF; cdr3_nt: TGTGCCAGCAGACAGGAGCCGAGCACAGATACGCAGTATTTT
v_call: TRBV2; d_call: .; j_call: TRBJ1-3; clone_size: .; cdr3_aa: CASTRSQGSGNTIYF; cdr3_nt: TGTGCCAGCACCCGTAGCCAGGGATCTGGAAACACCATATATTTT
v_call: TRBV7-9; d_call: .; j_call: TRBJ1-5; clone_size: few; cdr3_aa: CASSLGGIDQPQHF; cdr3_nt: TGTGCCAGCAGCTTAGGGGGAATTGATCAGCCCCAGCATTTT
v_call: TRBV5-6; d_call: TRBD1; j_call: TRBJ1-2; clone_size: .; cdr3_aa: CASSQTGLDGYTF; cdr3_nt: TGTGCCAGCAGCCAGACAGGGTTGGATGGCTACACCTTC
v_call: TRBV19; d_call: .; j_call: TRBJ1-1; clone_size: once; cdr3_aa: CASTGPEASFRTEAFF; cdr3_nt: TGTGCCAGTACCGGCCCTGAGGCGAGTTTTAGGACTGAAGCTTTCTTT